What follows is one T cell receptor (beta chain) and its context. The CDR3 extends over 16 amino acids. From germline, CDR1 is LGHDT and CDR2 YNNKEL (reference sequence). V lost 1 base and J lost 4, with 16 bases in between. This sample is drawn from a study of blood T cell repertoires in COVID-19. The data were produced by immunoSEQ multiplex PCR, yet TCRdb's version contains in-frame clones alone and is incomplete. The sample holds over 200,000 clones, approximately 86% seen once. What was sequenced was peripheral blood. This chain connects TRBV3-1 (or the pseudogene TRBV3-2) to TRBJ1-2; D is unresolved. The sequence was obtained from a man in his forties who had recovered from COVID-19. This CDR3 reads CASSQGNSIFSYGYTF. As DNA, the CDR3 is TGTGCCAGCAGCCAAGGAAACAGTATATTCAGCTATGGCTACACCTTC.